This T cell receptor beta chain was sequenced in a study of cytomegalovirus exposure and HLA in healthy donors. Findings and limits, study-wide: Prior analysis indicated that the majority of TCR beta V segments exhibited productivity approximately 87% or approximately 30% of the time.

In regard to this clone: What it binds is unknown.

Trimming pared 2 bases from V and 4 bases from J, leaving 14 bases between. The CDR3 has 16 residues. Germline CDR1 is MNHEY and CDR2 is SMNVEV (reference sequence). Both 60 Vbeta primers and 13 Jbeta primers went into the PCR. Profiled with immunoSEQ multiplex PCR; TCRdb holds only in-frame clones, not every one. The sample shows about 160,000 clones, 79% of them seen only once. This sequence originates from a man aged 50 or older in good health and CMV-seropositive. The chain joins TRBV27 to TRBJ1-4; TRBD1 is a possible D gene (5 bases). Sequences were obtained from PBMCs. The CDR3 here is CASSLGAGRNNEKLFF. The CDR3 DNA follows: TGTGCCAGCAGTTTAGGGGCCGGCAGAAATAATGAAAAACTGTTTTTT.